The 7 T cell receptor beta chains below all came from one sample that was sequenced in a study of cytomegalovirus exposure and HLA in healthy donors. Primers included in the PCR were 60 Vbeta and 13 Jbeta primers. Produced via immunoSEQ multiplex PCR; TCRdb's table is partial and in-frame only. The sample has around 33,000 clones. The source material was PBMCs. Source of these receptors: a middle-aged woman in good health and CMV-seropositive.

This chain uses TRBV9 with TRBJ1-5, with D maybe TRBD1 (6 bases). Trimming took off 4 bases at V and 0 bases at J, with 8 bases between the two ends. Germline lookup yields CDR1 SGDLS and CDR2 YYNGEE. The CDR3 has 14 amino acids. CDR3 amino acids: CASSNRDSNQPQHF. CDR3 DNA sequence: TGTGCCAGCAGCAACAGGGATAGCAATCAGCCCCAGCATTTT.

The chain has TRBV6-5 and TRBJ1-2; D gene uncertain. V was clipped by 0 bases and J by 7 bases, with 9 bases between them. Germline CDR1 is MNHEY and CDR2 is SVGAGI. There are 13 residues in the CDR3. The CDR3 DNA sequence: TGTGCCAGCAGTTACTCTGCTGACTGTGGCTACACCTTC. Protein sequence: CASSYSADCGYTF.

This chain connects TRBV27 to TRBJ2-7; 9 positions match TRBD1. From germline, CDR1 is MNHEY and CDR2 SMNVEV (reference sequence). This CDR3 is 16 amino acids long. J lost 9 bases, V lost 2 bases, and 14 bases had no gene match. DNA of the CDR3: TGTGCCAGCAGTTTAGCCCCGGGGACAGGGACGTTGGGGCAGTACTTC. It codes for CASSLAPGTGTLGQYF.

The rearrangement links TRBV11-3 to TRBJ2-3, with 12 bases lining up with TRBD2. Trimming removed 2 bases from V and 5 bases from J; junction bases left unmatched: 8. Germline V gene lookup returns CDR1 SGHNT and CDR2 YENEEA. This CDR3 has 17 residues. CDR3 sequence reads: CASSLSASGRAGDTQYF. The CDR3 DNA is TGTGCCAGCAGCTTATCGGCTAGCGGGAGGGCCGGAGATACGCAGTATTTT.

The chain recombines TRBV7-3 with TRBJ2-2, with 10 bases identical to TRBD1. V shed 1 base, J shed 5 bases, and the junction held 4 bases outside the gene matches. Per the germline V gene, CDR1 is SGHTA and CDR2 is FQGTGA. The CDR3 has 16 residues. The CDR3, as DNA: TGTGCCAGCAGCTTAAACCGGGACAGGGGAACCGGGGAGCTGTTTTTT. This encodes CASSLNRDRGTGELFF.

Comment on this clone: Germline is not matched at one junction end, which may reflect a read error. The chain carries TRBV5-6 and TRBJ2-5, with unresolved D. Germline values: CDR1 SGHDT, CDR2 YYEEEE. The CDR3 has 11 amino acids. CDR3: CARSFRQTQYF. The DNA for the CDR3 is TGTGCCAGAAGCTTTCGTCAGACCCAGTACTTC. The full variable domain, rest sourced from reference TRBV5-6 and TRBJ2-5, is DAGVTQSPTHLIKTRGQQVTLRCSPKSGHDTVSWYQQALGQGPQFIFQYYEEEERQRGNFPDRFSGHQFPNYSSELNVNALLLGDSALYLCARSFRQTQYFGPGTRLLVL.

This chain uses TRBV5-1 with TRBJ1-2, with D tentatively TRBD1 (5 bases). The CDR3 loop spans 14 amino acids. V dropped 4 bases and J dropped 2 bases, with 12 bases sitting between them. Germline assignment: CDR1 SGHRS and CDR2 YFSETQ. The CDR3 loop reads CASSAGHLNYGYTF. DNA for the CDR3: TGCGCCAGCAGCGCAGGACATCTCAACTATGGCTACACCTTC.